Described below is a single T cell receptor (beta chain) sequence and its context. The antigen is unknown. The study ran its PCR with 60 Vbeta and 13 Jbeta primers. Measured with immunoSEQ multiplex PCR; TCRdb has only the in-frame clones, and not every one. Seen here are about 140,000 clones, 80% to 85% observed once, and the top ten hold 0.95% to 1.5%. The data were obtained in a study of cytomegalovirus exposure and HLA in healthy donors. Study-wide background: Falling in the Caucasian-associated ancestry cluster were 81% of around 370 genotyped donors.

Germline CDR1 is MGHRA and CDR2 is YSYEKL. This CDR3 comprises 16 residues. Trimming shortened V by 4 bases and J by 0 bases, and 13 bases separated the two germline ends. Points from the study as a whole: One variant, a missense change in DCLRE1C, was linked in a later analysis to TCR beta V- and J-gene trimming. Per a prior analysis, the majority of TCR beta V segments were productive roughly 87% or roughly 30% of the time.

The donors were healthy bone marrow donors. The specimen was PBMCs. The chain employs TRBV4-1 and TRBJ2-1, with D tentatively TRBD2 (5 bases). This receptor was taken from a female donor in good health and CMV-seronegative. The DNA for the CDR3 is TGCGCCAGCAGCCCCTCCCCTACTAGCTCCTACAATGAGCAGTTCTTC. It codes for CASSPSPTSSYNEQFF.